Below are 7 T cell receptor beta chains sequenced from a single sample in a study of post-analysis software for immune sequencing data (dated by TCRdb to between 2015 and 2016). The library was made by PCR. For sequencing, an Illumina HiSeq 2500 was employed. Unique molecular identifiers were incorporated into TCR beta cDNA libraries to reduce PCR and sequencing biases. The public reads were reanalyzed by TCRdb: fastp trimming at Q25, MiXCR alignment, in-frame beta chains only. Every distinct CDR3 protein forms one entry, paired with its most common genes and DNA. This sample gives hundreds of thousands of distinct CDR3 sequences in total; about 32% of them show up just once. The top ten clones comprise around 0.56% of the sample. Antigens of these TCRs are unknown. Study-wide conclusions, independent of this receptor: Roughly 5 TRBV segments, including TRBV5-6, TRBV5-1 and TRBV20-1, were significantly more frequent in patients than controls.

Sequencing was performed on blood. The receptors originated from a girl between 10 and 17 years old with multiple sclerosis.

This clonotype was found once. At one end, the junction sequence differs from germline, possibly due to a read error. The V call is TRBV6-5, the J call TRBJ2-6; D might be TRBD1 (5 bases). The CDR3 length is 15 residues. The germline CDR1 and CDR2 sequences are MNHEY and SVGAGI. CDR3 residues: CASRTDNSEANVLTF. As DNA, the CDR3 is TGTGCCAGCAGGACGGACAACTCTGAGGCCAACGTCCTGACTTTC.

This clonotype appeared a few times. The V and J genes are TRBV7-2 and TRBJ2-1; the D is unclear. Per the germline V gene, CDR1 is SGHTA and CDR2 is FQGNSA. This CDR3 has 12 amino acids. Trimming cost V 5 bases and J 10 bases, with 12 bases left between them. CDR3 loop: CASSPRRAEQFF. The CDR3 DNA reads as TGTGCCAGCAGCCCAAGACGAGCGGAGCAGTTCTTC.

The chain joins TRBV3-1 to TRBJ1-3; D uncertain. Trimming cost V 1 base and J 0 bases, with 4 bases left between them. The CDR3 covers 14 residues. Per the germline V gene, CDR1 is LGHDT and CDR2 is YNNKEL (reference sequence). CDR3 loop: CASSQGTSGNTIYF. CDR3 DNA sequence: TGTGCCAGCAGCCAAGGGACCTCTGGAAACACCATATATTTT.

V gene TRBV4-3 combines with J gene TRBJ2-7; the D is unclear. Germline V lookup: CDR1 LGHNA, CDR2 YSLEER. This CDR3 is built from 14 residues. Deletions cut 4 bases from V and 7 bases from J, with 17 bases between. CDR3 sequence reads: CASSRLLVVGEQYF. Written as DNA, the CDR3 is TGCGCCAGCAGCCGCCTCTTGGTAGTGGGTGAGCAGTACTTC.

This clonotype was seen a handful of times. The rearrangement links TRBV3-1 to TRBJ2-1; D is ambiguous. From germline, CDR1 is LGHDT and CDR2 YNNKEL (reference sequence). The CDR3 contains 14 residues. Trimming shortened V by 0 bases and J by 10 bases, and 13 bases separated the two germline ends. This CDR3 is CASSQDLPLGEQFF. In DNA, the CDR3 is TGTGCCAGCAGCCAAGATCTGCCCCTAGGGGAGCAGTTCTTC.

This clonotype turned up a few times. In nucleotides, the CDR3 is TGTGCCAGCAGTTTAATACGGGGGCCGTACAATGAGCAGTTCTTC. Its translation: CASSLIRGPYNEQFF. V usage is TRBV12-3 or TRBV12-4 and J usage is TRBJ2-1; D tentatively reads TRBD1 or TRBD2 (6 bases each). This CDR3 spans 15 amino acids. V was shortened by 2 bases and J by 4 bases, with 12 bases between the two germline ends.

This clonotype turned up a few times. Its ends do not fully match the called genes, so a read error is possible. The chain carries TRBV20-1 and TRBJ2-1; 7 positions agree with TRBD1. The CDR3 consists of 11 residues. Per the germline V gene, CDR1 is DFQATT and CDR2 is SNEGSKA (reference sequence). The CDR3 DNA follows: TGTAGTGCTAGAACCCGGGACAGACAGTTCTTC. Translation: CSARTRDRQFF.